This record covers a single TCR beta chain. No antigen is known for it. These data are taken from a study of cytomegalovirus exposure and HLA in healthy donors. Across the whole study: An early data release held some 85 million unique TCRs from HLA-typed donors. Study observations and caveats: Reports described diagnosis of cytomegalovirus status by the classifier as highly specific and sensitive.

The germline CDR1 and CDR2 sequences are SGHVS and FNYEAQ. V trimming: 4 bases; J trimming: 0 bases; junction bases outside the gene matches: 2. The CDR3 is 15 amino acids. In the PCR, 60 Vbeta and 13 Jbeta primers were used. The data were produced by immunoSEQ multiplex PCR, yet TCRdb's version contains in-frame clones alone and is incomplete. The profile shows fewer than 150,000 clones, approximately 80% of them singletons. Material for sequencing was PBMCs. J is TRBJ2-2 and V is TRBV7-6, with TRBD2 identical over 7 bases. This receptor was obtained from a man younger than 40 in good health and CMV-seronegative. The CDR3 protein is CASSSAGANTGELFF. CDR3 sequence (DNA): TGTGCCAGCAGCTCTGCGGGAGCGAACACCGGGGAGCTGTTTTTT.